Listed below are T cell receptor beta chains from one sample, sequenced in a study of T cells in Graves' hyperthyroidism and ophthalmopathy. TCRdb fed the multiplex PCR reads into MiXCR, producing one record per CDR3 protein. The repertoire has fewer than 750,000 distinct CDR3 sequences, roughly 14% of them found once; the top ten carry roughly 4.3%. Specimen: blood. The receptors were gathered from a woman aged 40 to 50 with Graves' ophthalmopathy. CDR3s include the opening cysteine and the closing phenylalanine or tryptophan. The D gene is left open where the match is weak. Some rows have no size entry. The others give once, few or many, or a class for an expanded clone.

TRBJ2-2 | TRBV9 | NA | NA | CASSGSPDTGELFF | TGTGCCAGCAGCGGGAGCCCTGACACCGGGGAGCTGTTTTTT
TRBJ1-2 | TRBV27 | NA | many | CASSLSLANYGYTF | TGTGCCAGCAGTTTATCGCTAGCTAACTATGGCTACACCTTC
TRBJ2-7 | TRBV20-1 | NA | few | CSARATGTATYEQYF | TGCAGTGCTAGAGCCACCGGGACGGCAACCTACGAGCAGTACTTC
TRBJ1-1 | TRBV6-1 | NA | NA | CASTPPTGPTTEAFF | TGTGCCAGCACCCCCCCGACAGGTCCGACCACTGAAGCTTTCTTT
TRBJ2-5 | TRBV12-3/TRBV12-4 | NA | many | CASSLGARQGSETQYF | TGTGCCAGCAGTTTGGGTGCCCGCCAGGGTTCAGAGACCCAGTACTTC
TRBJ2-7 | TRBV28 | NA | NA | CASRPQGGPSLREQYF | TGTGCCAGCAGACCTCAGGGGGGCCCAAGCCTGAGGGAGCAGTACTTC
TRBJ2-2 | TRBV5-5 | TRBD1 | NA | CASSWGTANTGELFF | TGTGCCAGCAGCTGGGGGACAGCGAACACCGGGGAGCTGTTTTTT
TRBJ2-7 | TRBV6-2/TRBV6-3 | TRBD1 | many | CASSTPLQGEQYF | TGTGCCAGCAGTACCCCCTTACAGGGGGAGCAGTACTTC
TRBJ1-2 | TRBV11-3 | NA | many | CASSLAFGGNYGYTF | TGTGCCAGCAGCTTAGCTTTCGGGGGGAACTATGGCTACACCTTC
TRBJ1-1 | TRBV18 | NA | many | CASSPLESGEAFF | TGTGCCAGCTCACCACTCGAATCAGGGGAAGCTTTCTTT
TRBJ2-7 | TRBV29-1 | NA | many | CSVLLVHSYEQYF | TGCAGCGTCCTACTAGTTCACTCCTACGAGCAGTACTTC
TRBJ2-7 | TRBV6-2/TRBV6-3 | TRBD2 | many | CASSYEAWGLAGAREQYF | TGTGCCAGCAGTTACGAGGCTTGGGGACTAGCGGGAGCGCGCGAGCAGTACTTC
TRBJ2-2 | TRBV29-1 | NA | many | CSVVATGSNTGELFF | TGCAGCGTTGTGGCGACAGGATCGAACACCGGGGAGCTGTTTTTT
TRBJ2-2 | TRBV28 | TRBD2 | many | CASSSLRVAGSGELFF | TGTGCCAGCAGTTCCCTCAGAGTAGCGGGATCCGGGGAGCTGTTTTTT
TRBJ1-5 | TRBV11-2 | NA | many | CASSIMGDAGNQPQHF | TGTGCCAGCAGCATAATGGGGGATGCGGGCAATCAGCCCCAGCATTTT
TRBJ1-1 | TRBV28 | NA | many | CASSTTGPRMNTEAFF | TGTGCCAGCAGTACGACGGGACCGAGGATGAACACTGAAGCTTTCTTT
TRBJ2-2 | TRBV20-1 | NA | NA | CSAWQVNTGELFF | TGCAGTGCTTGGCAGGTTAACACCGGGGAGCTGTTTTTT
TRBJ2-5 | TRBV2 | NA | NA | CASSFDPRETQYF | TGTGCCAGCAGTTTCGACCCCCGGGAGACCCAGTACTTC
TRBJ1-1 | TRBV29-1 | NA | few | CSVEGGGRTEAFF | TGCAGCGTTGAGGGGGGGGGCAGGACTGAAGCTTTCTTT
TRBJ1-1 | TRBV3-1 | NA | few | CASSPQEGLTEAFF | TGTGCCAGCAGCCCCCAAGAGGGGTTGACTGAAGCTTTCTTT
TRBJ2-7 | TRBV6-2/TRBV6-3 | TRBD1 | many | CASRDRGLNEQYF | TGTGCCAGCAGAGACAGGGGGCTCAACGAGCAGTACTTC
TRBJ2-5 | TRBV6-2/TRBV6-3 | TRBD2 | many | CASSPPTSVLQETQYF | TGTGCCAGCAGCCCCCCGACTAGCGTACTACAAGAGACCCAGTACTTC